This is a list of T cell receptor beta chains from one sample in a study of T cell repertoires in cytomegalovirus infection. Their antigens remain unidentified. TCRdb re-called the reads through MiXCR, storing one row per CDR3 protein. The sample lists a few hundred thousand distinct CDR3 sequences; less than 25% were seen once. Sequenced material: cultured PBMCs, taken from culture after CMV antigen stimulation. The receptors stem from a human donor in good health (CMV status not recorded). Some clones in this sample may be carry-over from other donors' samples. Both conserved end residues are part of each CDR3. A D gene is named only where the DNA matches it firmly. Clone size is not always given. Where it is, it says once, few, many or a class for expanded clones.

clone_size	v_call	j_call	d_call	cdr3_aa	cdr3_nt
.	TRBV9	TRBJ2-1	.	CASSVATGISSYNEQFF	TGTGCCAGCAGCGTAGCTACGGGAATAAGCTCCTACAATGAGCAGTTCTTC
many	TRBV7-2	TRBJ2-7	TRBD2	CASSPAGGLNEQYF	TGTGCCAGCAGCCCAGCGGGAGGGCTGAACGAGCAGTACTTC
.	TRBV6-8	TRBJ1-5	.	CASSPLGKPSLGNQPQHF	TGTGCCAGCAGCCCCCTGGGGAAGCCTTCCCTTGGCAATCAGCCCCAGCATTTT
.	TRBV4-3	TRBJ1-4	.	CASSQDWMSTNEKLFF	TGCGCCAGCAGCCAAGATTGGATGAGTACTAATGAAAAACTGTTTTTT
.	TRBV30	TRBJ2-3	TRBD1	CAWAGTGGADTQYF	TGTGCCTGGGCCGGGACAGGGGGCGCAGATACGCAGTATTTT
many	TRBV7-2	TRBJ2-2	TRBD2	CASSFVAGEVAGELFF	TGTGCCAGCAGCTTCGTAGCGGGAGAGGTAGCCGGGGAGCTGTTTTTT
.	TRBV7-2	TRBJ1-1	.	CATMGRRYSEAFF	TGTGCCACTATGGGACGGCGGTACAGTGAAGCTTTCTTT
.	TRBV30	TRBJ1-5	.	CAWSIIGGGSGQPQHF	TGTGCCTGGAGTATCATAGGTGGGGGGTCTGGTCAGCCCCAGCATTTT
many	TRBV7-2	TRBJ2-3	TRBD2	CASSQGLATQYF	TGTGCCAGCAGCCAGGGACTAGCTACGCAGTATTTT
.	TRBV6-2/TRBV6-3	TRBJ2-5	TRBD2	CASTKLAGGGETQYF	TGTGCCAGCACCAAGCTAGCGGGAGGGGGGGAGACCCAGTACTTC
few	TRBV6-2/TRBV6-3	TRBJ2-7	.	CASGSWGTEKQEQYF	TGTGCCAGCGGAAGTTGGGGGACGGAGAAACAGGAGCAGTACTTC
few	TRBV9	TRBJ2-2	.	CASSAGNTNTGELFF	TGTGCCAGCAGCGCCGGGAACACGAACACCGGGGAGCTGTTTTTT
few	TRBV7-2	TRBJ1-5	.	CASSPRAGNQPQHF	TGTGCCAGCAGCCCACGGGCAGGCAATCAGCCCCAGCATTTT
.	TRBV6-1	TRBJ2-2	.	CASSYPPRELFF	TGTGCCAGCAGTTACCCCCCCCGGGAGCTGTTTTTT
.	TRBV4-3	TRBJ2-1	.	CASSQDDRSYNEQFF	TGCGCCAGCAGCCAAGATGACAGATCCTACAATGAGCAGTTCTTC
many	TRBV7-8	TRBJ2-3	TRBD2	CASSRSGRATDTQYF	TGTGCCAGCAGCCGGAGCGGGAGGGCTACAGATACGCAGTATTTT
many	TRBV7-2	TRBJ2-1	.	CASSQGWEGYNEQFF	TGTGCCAGCAGCCAGGGGTGGGAGGGATACAATGAGCAGTTCTTC
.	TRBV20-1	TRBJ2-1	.	CSARVPSSYNEQFF	TGCAGTGCTAGAGTTCCTAGCTCCTACAATGAGCAGTTCTTC
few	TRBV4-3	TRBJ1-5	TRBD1	CASSQMDRPDQPQHF	TGCGCCAGCAGCCAGATGGACAGGCCAGATCAGCCCCAGCATTTT
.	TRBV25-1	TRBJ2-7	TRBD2	CASNRGGSGYEQYF	TGTGCCAGCAACCGGGGAGGTAGCGGGTACGAGCAGTACTTC
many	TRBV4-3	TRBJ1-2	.	CASSQDPGANYGYTF	TGCGCCAGCAGCCAAGATCCCGGGGCCAACTATGGCTACACCTTC
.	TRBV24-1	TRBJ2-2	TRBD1	CATNRGSNTGELFF	TGTGCCACCAACAGGGGTTCGAACACCGGGGAGCTGTTTTTT
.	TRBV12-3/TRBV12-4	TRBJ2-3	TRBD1	CASSLSGTGRRDTQYF	TGTGCCAGCAGTTTATCTGGGACAGGGAGGAGGGATACGCAGTATTTT
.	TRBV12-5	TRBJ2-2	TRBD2	CASGLAGGAGELFF	TGTGCTAGTGGTTTAGCGGGAGGGGCCGGGGAGCTGTTTTTT
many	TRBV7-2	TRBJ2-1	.	CASSKTGISYNEQFF	TGTGCCAGCAGTAAGACAGGAATATCCTACAATGAGCAGTTCTTC
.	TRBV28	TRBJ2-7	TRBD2	CASSLLGTSGAYEQYF	TGTGCCAGCAGTTTATTAGGGACTAGCGGGGCCTACGAGCAGTACTTC
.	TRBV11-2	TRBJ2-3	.	CASSLRGSKRVSDTQYF	TGTGCCAGCAGCCTACGAGGGTCGAAGCGGGTATCAGATACGCAGTATTTT
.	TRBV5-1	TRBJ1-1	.	CASSFRATPMNTEAFF	TGCGCCAGCAGCTTCAGGGCGACCCCCATGAACACTGAAGCTTTCTTT
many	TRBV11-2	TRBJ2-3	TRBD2	CASSPWTSGYTDTQYF	TGTGCCAGCAGCCCTTGGACTAGCGGGTACACAGATACGCAGTATTTT
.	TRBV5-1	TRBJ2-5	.	CASSLDRGLNGETQYF	TGCGCCAGCAGCTTGGATCGGGGGCTAAACGGGGAGACCCAGTACTTC
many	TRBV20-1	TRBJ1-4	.	CSARRSATNEKLFF	TGCAGTGCTAGGAGATCTGCAACTAATGAAAAACTGTTTTTT
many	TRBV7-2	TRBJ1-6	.	CASSLGGAGVNSPLHF	TGTGCCAGCAGCTTAGGGGGGGCGGGCGTTAATTCACCCCTCCACTTT
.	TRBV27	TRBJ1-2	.	CASSSVGPRHGYTF	TGTGCCAGCAGTTCGGTGGGCCCCCGACATGGCTACACCTTC